The 18 T cell receptor beta chains below all came from one sample that was sequenced in a study of blood T cells in healthy people across ages. Sample-barcoded 5' priming and a J-beta primer mix drove a second PCR of about 6 to 11 cycles. TCRdb used MiXCR to reprocess the 5' RACE reads, holding one entry per CDR3 protein. The data hold hundreds of thousands of distinct CDR3 sequences, with roughly 43% observed a single time. Sequenced material: blood. The receptor set was obtained from a man younger than 40 in good health.

There are many counts of this clonotype. The J gene is TRBJ2-3, the V gene TRBV2, with D possibly called TRBD1 or TRBD2 (5 bases each). V was trimmed by 8 bases and J by 2 bases, leaving 11 bases between them. The length of the CDR3 is 13 residues. Germline V gene data show CDR1 as SNHLY and CDR2 as FYNNEI. The DNA for the CDR3 is TGTGCCAGCCAGGGACCTTTCACAGATACGCAGTATTTT. It yields the protein CASQGPFTDTQYF.

This chain uses TRBV27 with TRBJ1-6, with 7 bases that match TRBD1. The germline gives CDR1 MNHEY, CDR2 SMNVEV (reference sequence). Trimming removed 5 bases from V and 9 bases from J; junction bases left unmatched: 7. The CDR3 runs 14 residues. CDR3 DNA sequence: TGTGCCAGCAGTGCACGGGACAGTTTTTCACCCCTCCACTTT. It encodes CASSARDSFSPLHF.

This clonotype was seen more than once but under ten times. CDR3 region: CASSLYGTSRNEQFF. CDR3 DNA sequence: TGTGCCAGCAGCTTATACGGGACTAGCCGCAATGAGCAGTTCTTC. This rearrangement joins TRBV7-9 to TRBJ2-1; 9 bases are shared with TRBD2. The CDR3 spans 15 residues. The trim removed 2 bases at V and 6 bases at J, leaving 5 bases unmatched. In germline, CDR1 is SEHNR, CDR2 FQNEAQ (reference sequence). Full variable domain (outside the CDR3, taken from reference TRBV7-9 and TRBJ2-1): DTGVSQNPRHKITKRGQNVTFRCDPISEHNRLYWYRQTLGQGPEFLTYFQNEAQLEKSRLLSDRFSAERPKGSFSTLEIQRTEQGDSAMYLCASSLYGTSRNEQFFGPGTRLTVL.

The CDR3 DNA reads TGTGCCAGCAGAGTGGACCGAAGCTCCTACGAGCAGTACTTC. It specifies CASRVDRSSYEQYF. The gene calls are TRBV2 and TRBJ2-7; D is unresolved. Germline V gene lookup returns CDR1 SNHLY and CDR2 FYNNEI. V was clipped by 6 bases and J by 0 bases, with 12 bases between them. The CDR3 is 14 residues long.

There are a few counts of this clonotype. The CDR3 spells CASSKDGGSSSYEQYF. CDR3 nucleotides: TGTGCCAGCAGCAAAGACGGCGGCAGCAGCTCCTACGAGCAGTACTTC. The chain recombines TRBV21-1 with TRBJ2-7. TRBV21-1 is flagged as a pseudogene. The CDR3 has 16 residues.

This clonotype was seen a few times. Given a much more abundant clone one base away, this may be a read error. The chain is built from TRBV13 and TRBJ2-3, with D uncertain. Trimming cost V 6 bases and J 2 bases, with 6 bases left between them. From germline, CDR1 is PRHDT and CDR2 FYEKMQ (reference sequence). The CDR3 runs 12 residues. CDR3 residues: CASSWTTDTQYF. DNA for the CDR3: TGTGCCAGCAGTTGGACCACAGATACGCAGTATTTT.

This clonotype was seen once. This chain connects TRBV4-2 to TRBJ2-5, with 9 nucleotides matching TRBD2. This CDR3 comprises 18 residues. V trimming: 4 bases; J trimming: 0 bases; junction bases outside the gene matches: 12. Germline lookup yields CDR1 LGHNA and CDR2 YNFKEQ. The CDR3 here is CASSPTSGRGAYQETQYF. CDR3 DNA: TGTGCCAGCAGCCCTACTAGCGGGCGGGGGGCCTACCAAGAGACCCAGTACTTC.

This clonotype has more than one count but fewer than ten. The rearrangement links TRBV12-3 or TRBV12-4 to TRBJ2-1; D may correspond to TRBD1 or TRBD2 (5 bases each). Between the trimmed V and J ends, which lost 2 bases and 10 bases, there was a span of 9 bases. The CDR3 totals 12 residues. CDR3 DNA sequence: TGTGCCAGCAGTTTATCGTGGGGGGAGCAGTTCTTC. Its protein product is CASSLSWGEQFF.

DNA for the CDR3: TGTGCCAGCAGTCCCCAGGGTTCCAACTATGGCTACACCTTC. It translates to CASSPQGSNYGYTF. The rearrangement links TRBV2 to TRBJ1-2; TRBD1 is a possible D gene (5 bases). The germline V gene has CDR1 SNHLY and CDR2 FYNNEI. Trimming removed 5 bases from V and 2 bases from J, with 12 bases in between. This CDR3 has 14 residues.

The chain uses TRBV21-1 and TRBJ2-7; no DNA check was done on the table's D call, TRBD1. TRBV21-1 is recorded as a pseudogene. The CDR3 runs 16 residues. The CDR3, as DNA: TGTGCCAGCAGCAAAGGGAGGACAGGGCTCTCCTACGAGCAGTACTTC. Amino acid sequence: CASSKGRTGLSYEQYF.

This clonotype has at least ten counts. The CDR3 spells CASSSGGGGYNEQFF. CDR3 sequence (DNA): TGTGCCAGCAGTTCAGGGGGCGGGGGGTACAATGAGCAGTTCTTC. This chain links TRBV6-2 or TRBV6-3 with TRBJ2-1; D could derive from TRBD1 or TRBD2 (8 bases each). The CDR3 length is 15 residues. Per the germline V gene, CDR1 is MNHEY and CDR2 is SVGEGT. V gave up 4 bases and J gave up 4 bases, with 14 bases separating them.

The rearrangement links TRBV20-1 to TRBJ2-2; D is unclear. The V end was cut by 6 bases, the J end by 1 base, with 9 bases between. Germline values: CDR1 DFQATT, CDR2 SNEGSKA (reference sequence). CDR3 length: 13 residues. This chain's CDR3 is CSAEPGNTGELFF. The CDR3 DNA follows: TGCAGTGCCGAACCCGGGAACACCGGGGAGCTGTTTTTT.

V gene TRBV20-1 combines with J gene TRBJ2-1; 8 bases align to TRBD2. V lost 0 bases and J lost 8; bases outside the gene matches: 9. Per the germline V gene, CDR1 is DFQATT and CDR2 is SNEGSKA (reference sequence). This CDR3 spans 15 amino acids. CDR3 loop: CSARDPGGAGDEQFF. CDR3 nucleotides: TGCAGTGCTAGAGATCCGGGGGGGGCTGGAGATGAGCAGTTCTTC.

The CDR3 region is CASSQWGPNYGYTF. CDR3 nucleotides: TGTGCCAGCAGCCAATGGGGGCCTAACTATGGCTACACCTTC. The V call is TRBV3-1, the J call TRBJ1-2; TRBD1 might be the D (6 bases). The CDR3 spans 14 residues. The germline CDR1 and CDR2 sequences are LGHDT and YNNKEL (reference sequence). The ends were cut back, 2 bases at V and 0 bases at J, with 7 bases in the middle.

This clonotype came up a few times. This chain connects TRBV27 to TRBJ1-2; no clear D. This CDR3 has 14 amino acids. Trimming took off 3 bases at V and 6 bases at J, with 14 bases between the two ends. Germline V gene lookup returns CDR1 MNHEY and CDR2 SMNVEV (reference sequence). For the CDR3, the DNA is TGTGCCAGCAGTTTGTATGAGGGATTCGATGGCTACACCTTC. The encoded protein is CASSLYEGFDGYTF.

The J gene is TRBJ1-5, the V gene TRBV20-1, with D perhaps TRBD1 (6 bases). V was shortened by 3 bases and J by 1 base, with 10 bases between the two germline ends. Germline CDR1 DFQATT, CDR2 SNEGSKA (reference sequence). This CDR3 spans 14 amino acids. Here the CDR3 DNA reads TGCAGTGCTAGCGAGGGGGGCAGCAATCAGCCCCAGCATTTT. Protein: CSASEGGSNQPQHF.

The rearrangement links TRBV29-1 to TRBJ1-2; D gene unclear. The CDR3 is made up of 14 amino acids. V lost 0 bases, J lost 8 bases, and 16 bases lay in between. From germline, CDR1 is SQVTM and CDR2 ANQGSEA. The CDR3, as DNA: TGCAGCGTTGAAGATCTGGCCGGGGTTGAGGGCTACACCTTC. Amino acids: CSVEDLAGVEGYTF.

The chain carries TRBV3-1 and TRBJ1-2, with D possibly being TRBD1 (6 bases). The CDR3 contains 14 residues. The V gene's germline CDR1 is LGHDT and CDR2 YNNKEL (reference sequence). Trimming shortened V by 0 bases and J by 4 bases, and 9 bases separated the two germline ends. In DNA, the CDR3 is TGTGCCAGCAGCCAAGAGGGGGCTCGCTATGGCTACACCTTC. This gives the protein CASSQEGARYGYTF.